Below are 5 T cell receptor beta chains sequenced from a single sample in a study of identical twins (dated by TCRdb to about 2016). Preparation of the library involved 5' RACE. TCRdb names Illumina HiSeq 2000 as the instrument used. The raw public data were reprocessed by TCRdb itself: fastp quality trimming at Q25, MiXCR clonotype calling, in-frame beta chains only. Rows matching on CDR3 protein sequence are summarized as one entry with the most common DNA and genes. The sample has roughly 1.6 million distinct CDR3 sequences on record, roughly a third of them singletons. The top ten hold around 0.25% of the sample. Material: cord blood. The receptors stem from a newborn girl in good health.

This chain links TRBV5-1 with TRBJ2-7; perhaps TRBD1 as D (5 bases). The CDR3 is made up of 15 amino acids. Germline V CDR1 and CDR2: SGHRS, YFSETQ. V was trimmed by 4 bases and J by 3 bases, leaving 17 bases between them. In DNA form, the CDR3 reads TGCGCCAGCAGCGTAGGAAGGACACCGCTCTACGAGCAGTACTTC. Translated, it gives CASSVGRTPLYEQYF.

J is TRBJ1-1 and V is TRBV12-3 or TRBV12-4; 8 bases fit TRBD1. The CDR3 runs to 15 residues. Trimming removed 7 bases from V and 4 bases from J; junction bases left unmatched: 11. The CDR3 loop reads CASIQDRAEATEAFF. CDR3 in DNA: TGTGCCAGCATCCAGGACAGGGCAGAGGCCACTGAAGCTTTCTTT.

The chain is built from TRBV2 and TRBJ1-2, with D unclear. Trimming took 6 bases from V and 4 from J, leaving 9 bases between them. Germline V gene data show CDR1 as SNHLY and CDR2 as FYNNEI. The CDR3 is 12 residues long. The CDR3 DNA is TGTGCCAGCAGGAACTCTGGCTATGGCTACACCTTC. It encodes CASRNSGYGYTF.

This clonotype was detected a few times. This chain uses TRBV27 with TRBJ2-7; 7 bases fit TRBD2. Germline V gene sequence: CDR1 MNHEY, CDR2 SMNVEV (reference sequence). The CDR3 extends over 15 amino acids. V lost 0 bases, J lost 3 bases, and 5 bases stayed unmatched. The CDR3 sequence is CASSLSSAGVYEQYF. In nucleotides, the CDR3 is TGTGCCAGCAGTTTATCAAGCGCGGGGGTCTACGAGCAGTACTTC.

In its sample, this clonotype was seen many times. V is TRBV12-3 or TRBV12-4 and J is TRBJ2-7, with unresolved D. The ends were cut back, 3 bases at V and 5 bases at J, with 11 bases in the middle. CDR3 size: 13 residues. The CDR3 region has the DNA TGTGCCAGCAGTTTCCTCGGAGCTGACGAGCAGTACTTC. Its translation: CASSFLGADEQYF.